The 28 T cell receptor beta chains reported below all come from one sample, sequenced in a study of T cells in Graves' hyperthyroidism and ophthalmopathy. The TCR beta CDR3 regions underwent amplification using RNA transcripts as the source. RT-PCR in the first round (using the HTBI primer set) targeted the TCR CDR3. A single record per CDR3 protein comes from TCRdb applying MiXCR to the multiplex PCR reads. The sample lists fewer than 500,000 distinct CDR3 sequences, about 15% occurring once. What was sequenced was blood. Every receptor here comes from a woman aged 25 to 39 with Graves' ophthalmopathy.

The rearrangement joins TRBV5-4 to TRBJ1-6, with 11 bases that match TRBD1. The ends lost 0 bases at V and 8 bases at J; junction bases unmatched: 4. CDR3 size: 16 residues. CDR1 is SGHNT, CDR2 YYREEE, per germline (reference sequence). CDR3 residues: CASSLGPDRGHSPLHF. CDR3 sequence (DNA): TGTGCCAGCAGCTTGGGCCCGGACAGGGGGCATTCACCCCTCCACTTT. Full variable domain (remainder filled in from reference TRBV5-4 and TRBJ1-6): ETGVTQSPTHLIKTRGQQVTLRCSSQSGHNTVSWYQQALGQGPQFIFQYYREEENGRGNFPPRFSGLQFPNYSSELNVNALELDDSALYLCASSLGPDRGHSPLHFGNGTRLTVT.

The J gene is TRBJ1-1, the V gene TRBV7-9, with unresolved D. Germline V gives CDR1 SEHNR, CDR2 FQNEAQ (reference sequence). The CDR3 spans 12 residues. The V end lost 2 bases, the J end lost 9 bases, and 10 bases lay between the germline ends. The CDR3 region is CASSLHLEKAFF. CDR3 nucleotides: TGTGCCAGCAGCTTACACCTGGAGAAAGCTTTCTTT. The whole variable domain, filled in from reference TRBV7-9 and TRBJ1-1, reads DTGVSQNPRHKITKRGQNVTFRCDPISEHNRLYWYRQTLGQGPEFLTYFQNEAQLEKSRLLSDRFSAERPKGSFSTLEIQRTEQGDSAMYLCASSLHLEKAFFGQGTRLTVV.

The chain uses TRBV27 and TRBJ1-4; tentatively, D is TRBD1 (6 bases). The length of the CDR3 is 14 residues. V was shortened by 8 bases and J by 3 bases, with 13 bases between the two germline ends. Germline values: CDR1 MNHEY, CDR2 SMNVEV (reference sequence). Written as DNA, the CDR3 is TGTGCCAGCGGGGACACGAGACCTAATGAAAAACTGTTTTTT. Translated: CASGDTRPNEKLFF.

In its sample, this clonotype was seen many times. The V and J genes are TRBV7-9 and TRBJ1-1; TRBD1 matches at 7 bases. Germline V lookup: CDR1 SEHNR, CDR2 FQNEAQ (reference sequence). The V segment lost 5 bases and the J segment 11 bases; nucleotides outside the gene matches: 11. This CDR3 has 13 residues. The CDR3 region is CASSLRTGDRAFF. DNA for the CDR3: TGTGCCAGCAGCCTACGGACAGGCGATAGGGCTTTCTTT.

This chain connects TRBV3-1 to TRBJ1-3, with 9 nucleotides matching TRBD1. The CDR3 totals 15 residues. Germline CDR1 LGHDT, CDR2 YNNKEL (reference sequence). Losses at the gene ends were 0 bases for V and 8 bases for J; bases not matched to a gene: 5. CDR3: CASSQEGTGRDTIYF. Written as DNA, the CDR3 is TGTGCCAGCAGCCAAGAAGGGACAGGGAGAGACACCATATATTTT.

This clonotype has more than one count but fewer than ten. The V call is TRBV3-1, the J call TRBJ1-6, with a possible D match to TRBD1 (5 bases). CDR1 is LGHDT, CDR2 YNNKEL, per germline (reference sequence). The CDR3 runs to 15 residues. V gave up 4 bases and J gave up 3 bases, with 10 bases separating them. The CDR3 sequence: CASSLLGDYNSPLHF. Here the CDR3 DNA reads TGTGCCAGCAGCCTTTTGGGGGACTATAATTCACCCCTCCACTTT.

The table lists this clonotype with many counts. The V gene is TRBV2, the J gene TRBJ2-1; 13 bases agree with TRBD2. CDR1 is SNHLY and CDR2 is FYNNEI in the germline V gene. The CDR3 totals 15 residues. V shed 5 bases and J 15 bases; nucleotides not matched to a gene: 13. CDR3 amino acids: CASSQVTSGGAMAFF. The DNA of the CDR3 is TGTGCCAGCAGTCAGGTCACTAGCGGGGGGGCCATGGCGTTCTTC.

The genes are TRBV5-8 and TRBJ1-6; no clear D gene. With 0 bases removed from V and 8 bases from J, the gap between germline ends came to 12 bases. There are 15 residues in the CDR3. Germline-derived CDR1 and CDR2 are SGHTS and YDEGEE. CDR3 in amino acids: CASSLEGGRDSPLHF. The CDR3, as DNA: TGTGCCAGCAGCTTGGAGGGAGGGCGGGATTCACCCCTCCACTTT.

This clonotype has ten or more counts. V and J are TRBV5-1 and TRBJ1-1; the D gene is possibly TRBD1 (5 bases). The CDR3 loop spans 14 amino acids. Trimming stripped 3 bases from V and 1 base from J, with 10 bases between. CDR1 is SGHRS, CDR2 YFSETQ, per germline. CDR3 sequence (DNA): TGCGCCAGCAGCTCGACGGGGGGGAACACTGAAGCTTTCTTT. Residues: CASSSTGGNTEAFF. The full variable domain, completed using reference TRBV5-1 and TRBJ1-1, is KAGVTQTPRYLIKTRGQQVTLSCSPISGHRSVSWYQQTPGQGLQFLFEYFSETQRNKGNFPGRFSGRQFSNSRSEMNVSTLELGDSALYLCASSSTGGNTEAFFGQGTRLTVV.

This clonotype was picked up many times. The CDR3 nucleotides are TGTGCCAGCAGCCAAGGAGTGGCTAGCGGAGACAATGAGCAGTTCTTC. Its protein is CASSQGVASGDNEQFF. The J gene is TRBJ2-1, the V gene TRBV3-1; the match to TRBD2 covers 7 bases. Germline assignment: CDR1 LGHDT and CDR2 YNNKEL (reference sequence). The V segment lost 1 base and the J segment 5 bases; nucleotides outside the gene matches: 8. The CDR3 is 16 amino acids.

V is TRBV18 and J is TRBJ1-1; D is unresolved. Trimming left V 2 bases short and J 8 bases short, with 9 bases between. The CDR3 loop spans 12 amino acids. The germline gives CDR1 KGHSH, CDR2 LQKENI. CDR3 region: CASSPSPLEAFF. DNA for the CDR3: TGTGCCAGCTCACCAAGCCCACTGGAAGCTTTCTTT.

This chain links TRBV5-6 with TRBJ1-1; a possible D gene is TRBD1 (6 bases). Trimming removed 4 bases from V and 5 bases from J, with 18 bases in between. The CDR3 is made up of 15 amino acids. Germline V gene lookup returns CDR1 SGHDT and CDR2 YYEEEE. Written as DNA, the CDR3 is TGTGCCAGCAGCCGCACATGGGGAGGGGGAACTGAAGCTTTCTTT. This gives the protein CASSRTWGGGTEAFF.

The CDR3 DNA reads as TGTGCCAGCAGGAGCGGGGGGAACACCGGGGCAGATACGCAGTATTTT. It translates to CASRSGGNTGADTQYF. The rearrangement joins TRBV6-1 to TRBJ2-3; TRBD2 matches at 9 bases. The CDR3 runs 16 residues. The V gene's germline CDR1 is MNHNS and CDR2 SASEGT. Losses at the gene ends were 6 bases for V and 4 bases for J; bases not matched to a gene: 11.

Many counts were recorded for this clonotype. CDR3 in DNA: TGTGCCAGCAGCTTAGGGGGACTAGCGGGGTGGGTCCAAGAGACCCAGTACTTC. Translation: CASSLGGLAGWVQETQYF. The chain recombines TRBV7-8 with TRBJ2-5; TRBD2 aligns across 13 bases. The germline gives CDR1 SGHVS, CDR2 FQNEAQ. There are 18 residues in the CDR3. The J segment lost 1 base and the V segment lost 1 base, leaving 6 bases of the junction unmatched.

This clonotype was seen a handful of times. J is TRBJ1-1 and V is TRBV29-1; no reliable D call. Germline V gene lookup returns CDR1 SQVTM and CDR2 ANQGSEA. CDR3 length equals 11 residues. Trimming left V 6 bases short and J 1 base short, with 6 bases between. The CDR3: CSVVGNTEAFF. CDR3 bases: TGCAGCGTGGTTGGGAACACTGAAGCTTTCTTT.

This clonotype was detected ten times or more. V is TRBV20-1 and J is TRBJ2-7; D remains ambiguous. CDR1 is DFQATT, CDR2 SNEGSKA, per germline (reference sequence). V lost 0 bases and J lost 0, with 6 bases in between. The CDR3 is 13 residues long. The CDR3 region has the DNA TGCAGTGCTAGAGACAGGTTCTCCTACGAGCAGTACTTC. Translating it yields CSARDRFSYEQYF.

This rearrangement joins TRBV9 to TRBJ2-3; the D is unclear. Germline V gene lookup returns CDR1 SGDLS and CDR2 YYNGEE. With 3 bases removed from V and 1 base from J, the gap between germline ends came to 12 bases. The CDR3 is made up of 15 amino acids. The CDR3 here is CASSAEHGRTDTQYF. CDR3 coding DNA: TGTGCCAGCAGCGCAGAACATGGACGCACAGATACGCAGTATTTT. The whole variable domain, remainder taken from reference TRBV9 and TRBJ2-3, is DSGVTQTPKHLITATGQRVTLRCSPRSGDLSVYWYQQSLDQGLQFLIQYYNGEERAKGNILERFSAQQFPDLHSELNLSSLELGDSALYFCASSAEHGRTDTQYFGPGTRLTVL.

This clonotype was recorded many times. The gene calls are TRBV28 and TRBJ2-7; a weak D match, TRBD1 (5 bases). V was cut by 7 bases and J by 3 bases, with 13 bases left in between. CDR1 is MDHEN, CDR2 SYDVKM, per germline. The length of the CDR3 is 13 residues. CDR3 DNA: TGTGCCAGCAAACCGCAGGGATACTACGAGCAGTACTTC. The encoded protein is CASKPQGYYEQYF.

This chain links TRBV5-1 with TRBJ2-2, with 14 bases aligning to TRBD2. V lost 4 bases and J lost 0; bases outside the gene matches: 5. In germline, CDR1 is SGHRS, CDR2 YFSETQ. This CDR3 spans 18 amino acids. DNA for the CDR3: TGCGCCAGCAGCGCGACTAGCGGGGGGGCGGCGAACACCGGGGAGCTGTTTTTT. This codes for CASSATSGGAANTGELFF.

This clonotype showed up just a few times. The genes are TRBV6-5 and TRBJ1-2; 8 bases align to TRBD1. The CDR3 has 17 residues. The germline CDR1 and CDR2 sequences are MNHEY and SVGAGI. The trim removed 0 bases at V and 4 bases at J, leaving 10 bases unmatched. CDR3 nucleotide sequence: TGTGCCAGCAGTTACTCGGGGGCAGGGGGCGATAGCTATGGCTACACCTTC. Its protein is CASSYSGAGGDSYGYTF.

Many counts were recorded for this clonotype. The chain carries TRBV18 and TRBJ2-7; 8 bases match TRBD1. Germline assignment: CDR1 KGHSH and CDR2 LQKENI. Unmatched junction bases numbered 9, after V lost 6 bases and J lost 5 bases. The CDR3 extends over 14 amino acids. In DNA form, the CDR3 reads TGTGCCAGCTCCCTCGACAGGGGAAAGGACGAGCAGTACTTC. It codes for CASSLDRGKDEQYF.

Of note for this clonotype: The junction differs from germline at one of its ends, possibly a read error. For the CDR3, the DNA is TGTGCCAGTAGTATGGATGCACTGAACACCGGGGAGCTGTCTTTT. Protein: CASSMDALNTGELSF. V usage is TRBV19 and J usage is TRBJ2-2; D might be TRBD2 (5 bases). CDR1 is LNHDA and CDR2 is SQIVND in the germline V gene (reference sequence). The CDR3 loop spans 15 amino acids.

This clonotype has a count of ten or more. This rearrangement joins TRBV3-1 to TRBJ2-5; 8 positions agree with TRBD2. The CDR3 sequence is 16 residues long. CDR1 is LGHDT and CDR2 is YNNKEL in the germline V gene (reference sequence). Germline trimming cut 3 bases from V and 0 bases from J; bases unmatched to any gene: 6. CDR3 in amino acids: CASSHLKAGDQETQYF. The CDR3 bases are TGTGCCAGCAGCCACCTGAAAGCGGGGGACCAAGAGACCCAGTACTTC.

This clonotype has a count of ten or more. The chain links TRBV7-8 to TRBJ2-5; TRBD2 matches 13 bases. The CDR3 totals 20 residues. V was clipped by 0 bases and J by 0 bases; unmatched bases: 10. The germline V gene has CDR1 SGHVS and CDR2 FQNEAQ. The CDR3 spells CASSLALLWGLAGYQETQYF. CDR3 DNA sequence: TGTGCCAGCAGCTTAGCTCTTTTATGGGGACTAGCGGGATACCAAGAGACCCAGTACTTC.

Many counts were recorded for this clonotype. The chain links TRBV20-1 to TRBJ2-7, with 7 bases identical to TRBD1. CDR3 length: 13 residues. V dropped 6 bases and J dropped 0; count of bases not matched to a gene: 5. Germline V CDR1 and CDR2: DFQATT, SNEGSKA (reference sequence). This chain's CDR3 is CSAQQGVSYEQYF. In nucleotides, the CDR3 is TGCAGTGCACAGCAGGGGGTCTCCTACGAGCAGTACTTC.

This clonotype was recorded at least ten times. The CDR3 nucleotides are TGTGCCAGCAGCCTATCCCTGAAGGGGGCGAGGGAGACCCAGTACTTC. Protein sequence: CASSLSLKGARETQYF. The gene calls are TRBV7-2 and TRBJ2-5, with 7 positions matching TRBD1. The CDR3 consists of 16 residues. With V trimmed by 5 bases and J by 5 bases, 14 bases remained unmatched. Germline lookup yields CDR1 SGHTA and CDR2 FQGNSA.

This clonotype was counted many times. The CDR3 sequence is CASTLTSYYEQYF. CDR3 coding DNA: TGTGCCAGCACTTTAACAAGTTACTACGAGCAGTACTTC. J is TRBJ2-7 and V is TRBV2; D is ambiguous. This CDR3 region has 13 residues. Trimming pared 7 bases from V and 3 bases from J, leaving 13 bases between. Per germline, CDR1 SNHLY and CDR2 FYNNEI.

In this sample, this clonotype turned up a few times. This sequence joins TRBV10-3 and TRBJ2-1, with 14 bases that match TRBD2. CDR3 length equals 20 residues. Germline loops: CDR1 ENHRY, CDR2 SYGVKD. V was pared by 0 bases and J by 0 bases, with 7 bases of the junction left unmatched. CDR3 sequence reads: CAISESGLAGVRSSYNEQFF. In DNA form, the CDR3 reads TGTGCCATCAGTGAGTCGGGACTAGCGGGGGTGAGGAGCTCCTACAATGAGCAGTTCTTC.